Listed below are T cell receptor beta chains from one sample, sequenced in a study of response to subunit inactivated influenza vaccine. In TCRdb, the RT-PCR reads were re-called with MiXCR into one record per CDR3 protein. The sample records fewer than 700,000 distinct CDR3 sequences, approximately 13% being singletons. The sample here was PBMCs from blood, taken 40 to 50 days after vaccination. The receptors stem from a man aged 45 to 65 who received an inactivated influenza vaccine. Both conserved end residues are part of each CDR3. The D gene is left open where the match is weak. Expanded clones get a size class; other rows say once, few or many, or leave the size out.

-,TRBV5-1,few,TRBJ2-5,CASSLVGGGSQETQYF,TGCGCCAGCAGCTTGGTTGGCGGGGGCTCCCAAGAGACCCAGTACTTC
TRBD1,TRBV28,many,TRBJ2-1,CASSSGTGGRDEQFF,TGTGCCAGCAGTTCGGGGACAGGGGGCAGGGATGAGCAGTTCTTC
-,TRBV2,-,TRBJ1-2,CASSGQQLYGYTF,TGTGCCAGCAGCGGACAGCAACTCTATGGCTACACCTTC
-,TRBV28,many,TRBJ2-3,CASSLYASSTDTQYF,TGTGCCAGCAGTTTATATGCTAGTAGCACAGATACGCAGTATTTT
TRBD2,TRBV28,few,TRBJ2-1,CASIRGAGGPDEQFF,TGTGCCAGCATCCGAGGGGCGGGGGGGCCGGATGAGCAGTTCTTC
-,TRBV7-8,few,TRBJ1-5,CASSLFSSAYSNQPQHF,TGTGCCAGCAGCTTATTCTCGTCAGCCTATAGCAATCAGCCCCAGCATTTT
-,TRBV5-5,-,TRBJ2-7,CASSHRDHYEQYF,TGTGCCAGCAGCCACAGGGACCACTACGAGCAGTACTTC
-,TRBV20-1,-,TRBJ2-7,CSARGTSGPSYYEQSF,TGCAGTGCTAGAGGGACCAGTGGGCCGAGTTACTACGAGCAGTCCTTC
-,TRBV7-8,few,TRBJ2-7,CASSRTASYEQYF,TGTGCCAGCAGCAGGACAGCCTCCTACGAGCAGTACTTC
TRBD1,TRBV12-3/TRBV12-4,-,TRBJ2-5,CASSLRQGRGETQYF,TGTGCCAGCAGTTTAAGACAGGGGCGTGGAGAGACCCAGTACTTC
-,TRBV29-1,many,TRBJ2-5,CSVAGTHQETQYF,TGCAGCGTTGCCGGGACACATCAAGAGACCCAGTACTTC
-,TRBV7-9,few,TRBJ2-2,CASSSSGQRFTGELFF,TGTGCCAGCAGCTCCAGCGGGCAACGCTTCACCGGGGAGCTGTTTTTT
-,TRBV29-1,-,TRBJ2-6,CSVVWTVNSGANVLTF,TGCAGCGTTGTTTGGACAGTAAACTCTGGGGCCAACGTCCTGACTTTC
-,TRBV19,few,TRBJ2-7,CASSIGNSNEQYF,TGTGCCAGTAGTATAGGTAACAGTAACGAGCAGTACTTC
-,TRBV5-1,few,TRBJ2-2,CASSPSTGLGAGELFF,TGCGCCAGCAGCCCATCGACAGGACTGGGGGCCGGGGAGCTGTTTTTT
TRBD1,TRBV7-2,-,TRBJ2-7,CASSLAGTGYYEQYF,TGTGCCAGCAGCTTAGCCGGGACAGGTTACTACGAGCAGTACTTC
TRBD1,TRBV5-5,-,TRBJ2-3,CASSSFGTGVLDTQYF,TGTGCCAGCAGCTCGTTCGGGACAGGGGTTTTAGATACGCAGTATTTT
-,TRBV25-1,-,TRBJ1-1,CASSELQTGGRTEAFF,TGTGCCAGCAGTGAACTCCAAACTGGGGGCCGCACTGAAGCTTTCTTT
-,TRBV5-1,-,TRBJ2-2,CASSLANPNTGELFF,TGCGCCAGCAGCTTGGCCAATCCAAACACCGGGGAGCTGTTTTTT
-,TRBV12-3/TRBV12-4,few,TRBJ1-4,CASSLQGRREKLFF,TGTGCCAGCAGTTTACAGGGACGGAGGGAAAAACTGTTTTTT
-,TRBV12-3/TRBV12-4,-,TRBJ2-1,CASSLGRVAYNEQFF,TGTGCCAGCAGTTTAGGTAGGGTAGCCTACAATGAGCAGTTCTTC
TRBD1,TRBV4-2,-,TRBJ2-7,CASSQGQGRGYEQYF,TGTGCCAGCAGCCAGGGACAGGGACGCGGCTACGAGCAGTACTTC
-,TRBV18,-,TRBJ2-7,CASSPRSSQDLYEQYF,TGTGCCAGCTCACCACGGTCCAGCCAGGACCTCTACGAGCAGTACTTC
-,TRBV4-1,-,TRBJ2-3,CASSQVGLGTDTQYF,TGCGCCAGCAGCCAAGTGGGACTCGGAACAGATACGCAGTATTTT
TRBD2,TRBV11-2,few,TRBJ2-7,CASSPRGIGVGTRIREQYF,TGTGCCAGCAGCCCCCGGGGGATCGGGGTTGGGACTAGGATTCGCGAGCAGTACTTC
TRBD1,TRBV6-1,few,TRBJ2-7,CASNPGQGADEQYF,TGTGCCAGCAATCCGGGACAGGGGGCCGACGAGCAGTACTTC
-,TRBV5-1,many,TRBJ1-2,CASSLRNPDGYTF,TGCGCCAGCAGCTTGAGAAACCCGGACGGCTACACCTTC
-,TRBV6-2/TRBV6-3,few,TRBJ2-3,CASSYPNRKGTDTQYF,TGTGCCAGCAGTTACCCAAACAGGAAAGGCACAGATACGCAGTATTTT
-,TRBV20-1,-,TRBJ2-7,CSARDFRGGSYEQYF,TGCAGTGCTAGAGATTTTAGGGGGGGCTCCTACGAGCAGTACTTC
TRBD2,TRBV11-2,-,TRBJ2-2,CASSLDGTNTGELFF,TGTGCCAGCAGCTTAGACGGGACTAATACCGGGGAGCTGTTTTTT
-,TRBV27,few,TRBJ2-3,CASSTVRGSTDTQYF,TGTGCCAGCAGTACTGTACGTGGTAGCACAGATACGCAGTATTTT
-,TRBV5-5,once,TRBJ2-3,CASSLARLNTSTDTQNF,TGTGCCAGCAGCTTGGCCCGACTGAATACTAGCACAGATACGCAGAATTTT
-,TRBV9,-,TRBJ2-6,CASSDIQGVVSGANVLTF,TGTGCCAGCAGCGACATACAGGGAGTAGTATCCGGGGCCAACGTCCTGACTTTC
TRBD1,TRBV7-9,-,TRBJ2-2,CASSRQGSVDTGELFF,TGTGCCAGCAGCAGACAGGGAAGTGTTGACACCGGGGAGCTGTTTTTT
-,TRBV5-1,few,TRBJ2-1,CASSLTGQNPMDEQFF,TGCGCCAGCAGCTTGACTGGTCAGAACCCAATGGATGAGCAGTTCTTC